These 2 T cell receptor beta chains originate from one sample sequenced in a study of blood T cell repertoires in COVID-19. This table comes from immunoSEQ multiplex PCR, and its TCRdb copy is limited to in-frame clones, with some not included. The sample includes 300,000 or so clones, approximately 91% seen only once; the top ten take approximately 2%. The specimen was peripheral blood. The receptors shown here come from a woman in her twenties or thirties with COVID-19, enrolled during active disease.

V gene TRBV27 combines with J gene TRBJ1-1; TRBD1 is a possible D gene (5 bases). The CDR3 extends over 13 amino acids. The germline V and J ends were trimmed by 2 bases and 5 bases, with 9 bases remaining between them. Germline assignment: CDR1 MNHEY and CDR2 SMNVEV (reference sequence). In DNA, the CDR3 is TGTGCCAGCAGTTTAATGGGGGGGACTGAAGCTTTCTTT. Protein: CASSLMGGTEAFF.

The chain couples TRBV5-1 to TRBJ1-2; TRBD1 matches at 9 bases. This CDR3 contains 15 residues. The germline CDR1 and CDR2 sequences are SGHRS and YFSETQ. V was clipped by 3 bases and J by 0 bases; unmatched bases: 3. CDR3 in amino acids: CASSWGDRANYGYTF. Here the CDR3 DNA reads TGCGCCAGCAGCTGGGGGGACAGGGCTAACTATGGCTACACCTTC.